This record looks at one T cell receptor beta chain sequence and its context. Produced via immunoSEQ multiplex PCR; TCRdb's table is partial and in-frame only. The sample yields some 87,000 clones, around 90% seen once. The data originate from a study of technical replicates of blood from several donors. From germline, CDR1 is MNHNS and CDR2 SASEGT. The CDR3 loop spans 15 amino acids. With 4 bases clipped from V and 1 base from J, the junction kept 6 bases outside the gene matches. This TCR derives from a human donor in good health. The specimen sequenced was T cells isolated from PBMCs. The chain links TRBV6-1 to TRBJ1-2; 7 positions agree with TRBD1. CDR3 residues: CASSGGTVFNYGYTF. CDR3 in DNA: TGTGCCAGCAGTGGAGGGACAGTGTTTAACTATGGCTACACCTTC.